The 14 T cell receptor beta chains below come from one sample, sequenced in a study of T cells in Graves' hyperthyroidism and ophthalmopathy. Researchers amplified the TCR beta CDR3 regions from RNA transcripts. TCR CDR3 regions were first amplified by RT-PCR with HTBI primers. TCRdb called the multiplex PCR reads again in MiXCR, with one record for every CDR3 protein. The sample includes approximately 600,000 distinct CDR3 sequences, 14% to 15% of them seen just once. The source material was blood. The receptors shown here come from a woman aged 40 to 50 with Graves' ophthalmopathy.

This clonotype has a count of ten or more. The chain recombines TRBV12-3 or TRBV12-4 with TRBJ2-5; no reliable D call. CDR3 length: 15 residues. V was trimmed by 6 bases and J by 5 bases, leaving 19 bases between them. The CDR3 coding sequence is TGTGCCAGCAGACCCCGTAGACCCGAAGGGGAGACCCAGTACTTC. This codes for CASRPRRPEGETQYF.

In its sample, this clonotype was seen many times. The chain uses TRBV27 and TRBJ1-1, with a weak D call TRBD1 (6 bases). Trimming cost V 4 bases and J 4 bases, with 13 bases left between them. The germline CDR1 and CDR2 sequences are MNHEY and SMNVEV (reference sequence). The CDR3 has 14 residues. In DNA form, the CDR3 reads TGTGCCAGCAGTTATCGTAGGGGGGGCACTGAAGCTTTCTTT. This translates into CASSYRRGGTEAFF.

In this sample, this clonotype turned up many times. The rearrangement joins TRBV12-3 or TRBV12-4 to TRBJ1-2; a possible D gene is TRBD1 (6 bases). V lost 4 bases to trimming and J lost 3 bases, with 21 bases between them. CDR3 length: 17 residues. The CDR3 DNA sequence: TGTGCCAGCAGTTCCCCCGGGGCAGGGGCTATGGACTATGGCTACACCTTC. Its translation is CASSSPGAGAMDYGYTF.

The table lists this clonotype with many counts. This chain connects TRBV12-3 or TRBV12-4 to TRBJ2-7, with D tentatively TRBD2 (6 bases). There are 12 residues in the CDR3. V shed 7 bases and J shed 6 bases, with 13 bases lying between them. CDR3 sequence reads: CASTLGGTEQYF. As DNA, the CDR3 is TGTGCCAGCACCCTCGGGGGAACCGAGCAGTACTTC.

This clonotype appeared a single time. This chain connects TRBV5-1 to TRBJ2-5, with D unresolved. The CDR3 runs to 14 residues. V was clipped by 0 bases and J by 3 bases, with 9 bases between them. Germline assignment: CDR1 SGHRS and CDR2 YFSETQ. The chain's CDR3 is CASSLVMGKETQYF. The CDR3 bases are TGCGCCAGCAGCTTGGTCATGGGTAAAGAGACCCAGTACTTC.

This clonotype was detected many times. The chain is built from TRBV19 and TRBJ2-2; D perhaps matches TRBD2 (6 bases). Germline-derived CDR1 and CDR2 are LNHDA and SQIVND (reference sequence). Trimming took 9 bases from V and 3 from J, leaving 11 bases between them. This CDR3 has 13 amino acids. The CDR3 here is CASQGLYTGELFF. The CDR3, as DNA: TGTGCCAGCCAGGGACTTTACACCGGGGAGCTGTTTTTT.

This clonotype was seen a handful of times. A much bigger clone sits one base away, suggesting this may be a read error. The chain combines TRBV2 with TRBJ2-7; tentatively, D is TRBD2 (6 bases). Per germline, CDR1 SNHLY and CDR2 FYNNEI. The CDR3 sequence is 13 residues long. The CDR3 DNA reads TGTGCCATATTGGGGGAGGTCTCCTACGAGCGGTACTTC. This encodes CAILGEVSYERYF.

The rearrangement uses TRBV6-2 or TRBV6-3 and TRBJ2-1; 10 nucleotides agree with TRBD2. CDR3 length: 16 residues. After removal of 6 bases from V and 0 bases from J, the junction contained 5 bases not matched to a gene. Germline values: CDR1 MNHEY, CDR2 SVGEGT. The CDR3 DNA reads TGTGCCAGCAGGGGACTAGCGCGAAGCTCCTACAATGAGCAGTTCTTC. This translates into CASRGLARSSYNEQFF.

In this sample, this clonotype turned up many times. V gene TRBV28 combines with J gene TRBJ2-5; TRBD1 aligns across 9 bases. CDR3 length: 15 amino acids. V trimming: 3 bases; J trimming: 1 base; junction bases outside the gene matches: 3. Germline assignment: CDR1 MDHEN and CDR2 SYDVKM. CDR3 nucleotides: TGTGCCAGCAGTTTGGTACAGGGGGCCCAAGAGACCCAGTACTTC. Translated: CASSLVQGAQETQYF. The full variable domain, rest sourced from reference TRBV28 and TRBJ2-5, is DVKVTQSSRYLVKRTGEKVFLECVQDMDHENMFWYRQDPGLGLRLIYFSYDVKMKEKGDIPEGYSVSREKKERFSLILESASTNQTSMYLCASSLVQGAQETQYFGPGTRLLVL.

This clonotype has a count of ten or more. The chain is built from TRBV29-1 and TRBJ2-7; no clear D. V gave up 0 bases and J gave up 2 bases, with 11 bases separating them. The length of the CDR3 is 14 residues. Germline CDR1 is SQVTM and CDR2 is ANQGSEA. CDR3 in DNA: TGCAGCGTTGAAGATACCCGATCCCCCTACGAGCAGTACTTC. As protein: CSVEDTRSPYEQYF.

This clonotype was found many times. J is TRBJ2-2 and V is TRBV11-2; 7 bases agree with TRBD2. The germline CDR1 and CDR2 sequences are SGHAT and FQNNGV. Losses at the gene ends were 5 bases for V and 1 base for J; bases not matched to a gene: 7. There are 16 residues in the CDR3. CDR3 nucleotide sequence: TGTGCCAGCAGCCCAAATGGCGGGAGGAACACCGGGGAGCTGTTTTTT. Translation: CASSPNGGRNTGELFF.

This clonotype was recorded at least ten times. V gene TRBV7-2 combines with J gene TRBJ2-5, with D tentatively TRBD2 (5 bases). CDR3 length: 17 amino acids. Germline V gives CDR1 SGHTA, CDR2 FQGNSA. V shed 2 bases and J shed 5 bases, with 21 bases lying between them. The CDR3 coding sequence is TGTGCCAGCAGCTTAACCCTATTATACGGGAAGGAGGAGACCCAGTACTTC. The encoded protein is CASSLTLLYGKEETQYF.

This clonotype was recorded many times. In DNA form, the CDR3 reads TGTGCCAGCAGCTTGGGGACGGATCAGCCCCAGCATTTT. It is translated as CASSLGTDQPQHF. The genes are TRBV7-2 and TRBJ1-5, with D tentatively TRBD1 (5 bases). Trimming removed 3 bases at V and 5 bases at J, with 8 bases between. The germline gives CDR1 SGHTA, CDR2 FQGNSA. The CDR3 runs 13 residues.

This clonotype occurred many times. J is TRBJ2-7 and V is TRBV12-3 or TRBV12-4; 10 bases are a match to TRBD2. V shed 6 bases, J shed 3 bases, and the junction held 8 bases outside the gene matches. CDR3 length: 15 residues. DNA of the CDR3: TGTGCCAGCAGCCCCGGGACTAGCGTTGGCTACGAGCAGTACTTC. Encoded protein: CASSPGTSVGYEQYF.